Listed below are T cell receptor beta chains from one sample, sequenced in a study of cytomegalovirus exposure and HLA in healthy donors. Profiled with immunoSEQ multiplex PCR; TCRdb holds only in-frame clones, not every one. The table shows 150,000 to 200,000 clones, with roughly 72% occurring only once. The specimen was PBMCs. Receptors were obtained from a man in his forties in good health and CMV-seropositive. Each CDR3 is given with its conserved first and last residue. Each record gives: D gene, clone size, J gene, V gene, CDR3 DNA, CDR3 protein. The D gene is left open where the match is weak. For some rows the clone size is stated as once, few or many, or as a class when expanded; others skip it.

D: .
size: .
J: TRBJ1-5
V: TRBV5-1
DNA: TGCGCCAGCAGCTTGGCCGGGGGGGCGATTCAGCCCCAGCATTTT
CDR3: CASSLAGGAIQPQHF

D: .
size: .
J: TRBJ2-5
V: TRBV27
DNA: TGTGCCAGCAGTTCAGTCGGGGAGACCCAGTACTTC
CDR3: CASSSVGETQYF

D: .
size: .
J: TRBJ1-3
V: TRBV5-1
DNA: TGCGCCAGCGCCCTGCGCCTAGGTGGTAGAAACACCATATATTTT
CDR3: CASALRLGGRNTIYF

D: TRBD2
size: .
J: TRBJ2-7
V: TRBV5-5
DNA: TGTGCCAGCAGCTCGGGGGGGACGCGGGACGTGCAGTACTTC
CDR3: CASSSGGTRDVQYF

D: .
size: .
J: TRBJ2-7
V: TRBV7-9
DNA: TGTGCCAGCAGCTTAGTGGGCAGGACCTACGAGCAGTACTTC
CDR3: CASSLVGRTYEQYF

D: .
size: .
J: TRBJ2-7
V: TRBV7-8
DNA: TGTGCCAGCAGCTTATATCGGCAGGGGCCCTCCTACGAGCAGTACTTC
CDR3: CASSLYRQGPSYEQYF

D: .
size: .
J: TRBJ2-7
V: TRBV5-1
DNA: TGCGCCAGCAGCTTGGCAGGCAGCACGGGGAAGGAGCAGTACTTC
CDR3: CASSLAGSTGKEQYF

D: .
size: once
J: TRBJ1-3
V: TRBV6-5
DNA: TGTGCCACCAGGACAAACTCTGGAAACACCATATATTTT
CDR3: CATRTNSGNTIYF

D: TRBD1
size: .
J: TRBJ2-5
V: TRBV2
DNA: TGTGCCAGCAGTGAAGACAGGGGAGCGCAGGAGACCCAGTACTTC
CDR3: CASSEDRGAQETQYF

D: .
size: .
J: TRBJ2-5
V: TRBV5-1
DNA: TGCGCCAGCAGGCTAGCGTGGGGAGAGACCCAGTACTTC
CDR3: CASRLAWGETQYF

D: .
size: once
J: TRBJ1-6
V: TRBV9
DNA: TGTGCCAGCAGCTTTCAGGGTTCCCAGTCACCCCTCCACTTT
CDR3: CASSFQGSQSPLHF

D: TRBD1
size: once
J: TRBJ2-7
V: TRBV4-3
DNA: TGCGCCAGCAGCCAAGGGAGGACAGGGGGCGCGGGGCACGAGCAGTACTTC
CDR3: CASSQGRTGGAGHEQYF

D: .
size: .
J: TRBJ2-2
V: TRBV5-1
DNA: TGCGCCAGCAGCGTCGGCACCGGGGAGCTGTTTTTT
CDR3: CASSVGTGELFF

D: .
size: .
J: TRBJ1-5
V: TRBV28
DNA: TGTGCCAGCAGCCCAGGGTTAGGCAATCAGCCCCAGCATTTT
CDR3: CASSPGLGNQPQHF

D: .
size: .
J: TRBJ2-7
V: TRBV29-1
DNA: TGCAGTGCAAGAACTCGGAGCATAGGACTGGGGTACGAGCAGTACTTC
CDR3: CSARTRSIGLGYEQYF

D: .
size: few
J: TRBJ2-7
V: TRBV28
DNA: TGTGCCAGCAGTACTACAGGGCCCTACGAGCAGTACTTC
CDR3: CASSTTGPYEQYF

D: .
size: .
J: TRBJ2-7
V: TRBV21-1
DNA: TGTGCCAGCAAATGGAGCAGGGGGCCCGAGCAGTACTTC
CDR3: CASKWSRGPEQYF

D: .
size: once
J: TRBJ2-7
V: TRBV5-6
DNA: TGTGCCAGCAGCTTAGGGGCGGGGACCTACGAGCAGTACTTC
CDR3: CASSLGAGTYEQYF

D: TRBD1
size: .
J: TRBJ1-2
V: TRBV9
DNA: TGTGCCAGCGGCATCCGGGACAGGGGGCGCGGCTATGGCTACACCTTC
CDR3: CASGIRDRGRGYGYTF

D: TRBD1
size: .
J: TRBJ2-6
V: TRBV4-1
DNA: TGCGCCAGCAGCCAATGGACAGGGGCTGGGGCCAACGTCCTGACTTTC
CDR3: CASSQWTGAGANVLTF